This T cell receptor beta chain was identified in a study of cytomegalovirus exposure and HLA in healthy donors. Whole-study context: One earlier analysis, a look at about 179 million T cells, found roughly 110 million unique TCR beta sequences. Study outcomes and limitations: Common viral pathogens were later found to be apparently linked to several of the most significant clusters. Most of the TCR beta V segments (in an earlier analysis) were productive either about 87% or about 30% of the time.

PCR employed 60 Vbeta and 13 Jbeta primers. Sequencing used immunoSEQ multiplex PCR; TCRdb keeps in-frame clones, though not all of them. This table has tens of thousands of clones, approximately 70% appearing once. Turning to this clone: Its antigen remains unknown.

This CDR3 is built from 15 residues. With 6 bases removed from V and 0 bases from J, the gap between germline ends came to 14 bases. The germline gives CDR1 MDHEN, CDR2 SYDVKM. The sample was PBMCs. The chain joins TRBV28 to TRBJ2-5; no firm D call. This clonotype was sampled from a man in his sixties in good health and CMV-seropositive. The CDR3 spells CASRSGSAYQETQYF. Written as DNA, the CDR3 is TGTGCCAGCAGATCCGGGTCAGCTTACCAAGAGACCCAGTACTTC.